One TCR beta chain is described in this entry. The sample comes from a study of blood T cell repertoires in COVID-19. V gave up 4 bases and J gave up 9 bases, with 15 bases separating them. Germline V lookup: CDR1 MGHDK, CDR2 SYGVNS. CDR3 length: 13 residues. Produced via immunoSEQ multiplex PCR; TCRdb's table is partial and in-frame only. This sample has fewer than 400,000 clones, with 70% to 90% found just once. J is TRBJ1-1 and V is TRBV25-1; D call uncertain. This TCR was recovered from a man under 40 who had recovered from COVID-19. Sequencing was performed on PBMCs or T cells enriched from blood (not recorded which). Here the CDR3 DNA reads TGTGCCAGCAGTGCTGCGGGATCCCCAAAAGCTTTCTTT. Amino acid sequence: CASSAAGSPKAFF.